This entry lists 8 T cell receptor beta chains sequenced from one sample in a study of T cells in localized non-small cell lung cancer. TCRdb's copy holds only in-frame clones and misses some; the assay was immunoSEQ multiplex PCR. Here the sample spans 20,000 to 25,000 clones, approximately 90% being singletons. Here the sequenced sample was peripheral blood, taken before any cancer treatment. Receptor source: a woman aged 35 to 69 with stage I lung adenocarcinoma.

V and J are TRBV6-1 and TRBJ2-5; possible D gene TRBD1, 6 bases. V lost 5 bases and J 1 base, leaving 14 bases between the germline ends. CDR3 length: 15 amino acids. Germline V gene lookup returns CDR1 MNHNS and CDR2 SASEGT. In DNA form, the CDR3 reads TGTGCCAGCAGTATAAACCGGGACATCCAAGAGACCCAGTACTTC. This sequence encodes CASSINRDIQETQYF.

The chain employs TRBV13 and TRBJ2-1, with TRBD2 as a possible D gene (5 bases). Per the germline V gene, CDR1 is PRHDT and CDR2 is FYEKMQ (reference sequence). The length of the CDR3 is 16 residues. Between the trimmed V and J ends, which lost 5 bases and 1 base, there was a span of 15 bases. The CDR3 nucleotides read TGTGCCAGCAGCCCCAGACGCCGCGGGTCCTACAATGAGCAGTTCTTC. Its translation is CASSPRRRGSYNEQFF.

V and J are TRBV19 and TRBJ1-5, with a tentative D call TRBD1 (6 bases). The V end was cut by 5 bases, the J end by 4 bases, with 12 bases between. Germline V gene data show CDR1 as LNHDA and CDR2 as SQIVND (reference sequence). This CDR3 contains 14 residues. The CDR3 bases are TGTGCCAGTAGTTCACAGGGCGGGAATCAGCCCCAGCATTTT. Its translation is CASSSQGGNQPQHF.

The chain carries TRBV15 and TRBJ1-1; 7 nucleotides agree with TRBD1. J lost 7 bases, V lost 0 bases, and 5 bases had no gene match. Germline V gene sequence: CDR1 LNHNV, CDR2 YYDKDF (reference sequence). This CDR3 is 14 amino acids long. The DNA for the CDR3 is TGTGCCACCAGCAGAGATGGGGGACAGATTGAAGCTTTCTTT. This sequence encodes CATSRDGGQIEAFF.

This sequence joins TRBV4-2 and TRBJ2-7, with TRBD2 as a possible D gene (5 bases). The ends were cut back, 1 base at V and 2 bases at J, with 12 bases in the middle. This CDR3 spans 15 amino acids. The germline V gene has CDR1 LGHNA and CDR2 YNFKEQ. The DNA for the CDR3 is TGTGCCAGCAGCCAAGTGGGAGCTGTAACCTACGAGCAGTACTTC. Protein sequence: CASSQVGAVTYEQYF.

V gene TRBV7-9 combines with J gene TRBJ2-7, with D tentatively TRBD1 or TRBD2 (5 bases each). V was clipped by 4 bases and J by 2 bases, with 15 bases between them. Per germline, CDR1 SEHNR and CDR2 FQNEAQ (reference sequence). This CDR3 has 15 residues. CDR3 in DNA: TGTGCCAGCAGCTCAGTCCGGGACCGAACCTACGAGCAGTACTTC. Amino acid sequence: CASSSVRDRTYEQYF.

The gene calls are TRBV19 and TRBJ1-5; no clear D gene. Germline V gene data show CDR1 as LNHDA and CDR2 as SQIVND (reference sequence). Trimming cost V 3 bases and J 5 bases, with 11 bases left between them. The length of the CDR3 is 14 residues. Here the CDR3 reads CASSIWQNYQPQHF. CDR3 in DNA: TGTGCCAGTAGTATTTGGCAGAATTATCAGCCCCAGCATTTT.

The CDR3 here is CASRRLAGGPDTQYF. The CDR3 DNA sequence: TGTGCCAGCCGTAGACTAGCGGGAGGACCAGATACGCAGTATTTT. The rearrangement links TRBV19 to TRBJ2-3; TRBD2 matches 13 bases. Germline V CDR1 and CDR2: LNHDA, SQIVND (reference sequence). The CDR3 runs to 15 residues. Germline trimming cut 9 bases from V and 4 bases from J; bases unmatched to any gene: 7.